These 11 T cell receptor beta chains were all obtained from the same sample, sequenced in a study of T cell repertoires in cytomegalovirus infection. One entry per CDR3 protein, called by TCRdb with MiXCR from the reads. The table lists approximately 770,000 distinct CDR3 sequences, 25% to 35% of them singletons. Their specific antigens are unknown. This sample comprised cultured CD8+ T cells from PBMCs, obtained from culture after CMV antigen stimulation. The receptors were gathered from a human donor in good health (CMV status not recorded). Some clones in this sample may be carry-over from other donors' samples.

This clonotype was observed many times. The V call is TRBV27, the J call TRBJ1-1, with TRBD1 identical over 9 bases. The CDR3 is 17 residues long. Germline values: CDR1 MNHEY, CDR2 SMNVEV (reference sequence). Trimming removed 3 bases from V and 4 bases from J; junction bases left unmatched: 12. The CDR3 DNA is TGTGCCAGCAGTTTGTTTGGAGTAGGGGGACAGGGCACTGAAGCTTTCTTT. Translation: CASSLFGVGGQGTEAFF.

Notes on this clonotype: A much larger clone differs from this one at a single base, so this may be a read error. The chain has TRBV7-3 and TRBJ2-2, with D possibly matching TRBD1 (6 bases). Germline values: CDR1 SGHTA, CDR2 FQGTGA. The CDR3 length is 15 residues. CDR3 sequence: CTSSLQQGSYGELFF. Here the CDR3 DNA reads TGTACCAGCAGCTTACAACAGGGCAGTTACGGGGAGCTGTTTTTT.

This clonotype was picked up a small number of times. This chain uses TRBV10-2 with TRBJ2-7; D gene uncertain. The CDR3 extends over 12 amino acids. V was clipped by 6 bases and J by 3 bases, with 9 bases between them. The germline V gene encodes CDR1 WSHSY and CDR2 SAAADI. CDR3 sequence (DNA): TGCGCCAGCAGCGACCGATTCTACGAGCAGTACTTC. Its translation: CASSDRFYEQYF.

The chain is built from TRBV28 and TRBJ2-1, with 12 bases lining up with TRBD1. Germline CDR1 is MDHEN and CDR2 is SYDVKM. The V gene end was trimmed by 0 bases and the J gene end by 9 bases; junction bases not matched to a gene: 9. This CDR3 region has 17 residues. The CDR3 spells CASSLWGGQGARGEQFF. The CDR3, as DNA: TGTGCCAGCAGTTTATGGGGGGGACAGGGGGCAAGGGGTGAGCAGTTCTTC. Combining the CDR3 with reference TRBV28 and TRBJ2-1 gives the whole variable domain DVKVTQSSRYLVKRTGEKVFLECVQDMDHENMFWYRQDPGLGLRLIYFSYDVKMKEKGDIPEGYSVSREKKERFSLILESASTNQTSMYLCASSLWGGQGARGEQFFGPGTRLTVL.

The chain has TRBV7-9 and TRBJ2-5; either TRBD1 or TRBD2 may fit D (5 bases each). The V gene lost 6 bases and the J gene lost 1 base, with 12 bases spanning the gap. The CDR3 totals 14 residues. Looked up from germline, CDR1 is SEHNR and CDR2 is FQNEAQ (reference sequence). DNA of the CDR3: TGTGCCAGCAGTTCTCCGGGACCCCAAGAGACCCAGTACTTC. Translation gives CASSSPGPQETQYF.

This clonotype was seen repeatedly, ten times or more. The CDR3 spells CASSWGQGVQPQHF. The CDR3 DNA sequence: TGTGCCAGCAGCTGGGGACAGGGGGTTCAGCCCCAGCATTTT. The rearrangement links TRBV7-6 to TRBJ1-5; 11 bases line up with TRBD1. Per the germline V gene, CDR1 is SGHVS and CDR2 is FNYEAQ. The CDR3 runs to 14 residues. With 4 bases clipped from V and 6 bases from J, the junction kept 2 bases outside the gene matches.

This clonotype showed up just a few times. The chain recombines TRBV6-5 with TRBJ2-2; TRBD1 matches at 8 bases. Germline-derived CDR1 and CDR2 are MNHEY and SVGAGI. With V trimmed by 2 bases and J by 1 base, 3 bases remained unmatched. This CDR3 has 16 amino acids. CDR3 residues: CASSYDDRGNTGELFF. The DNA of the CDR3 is TGTGCCAGCAGTTACGACGACAGGGGGAACACCGGGGAGCTGTTTTTT.

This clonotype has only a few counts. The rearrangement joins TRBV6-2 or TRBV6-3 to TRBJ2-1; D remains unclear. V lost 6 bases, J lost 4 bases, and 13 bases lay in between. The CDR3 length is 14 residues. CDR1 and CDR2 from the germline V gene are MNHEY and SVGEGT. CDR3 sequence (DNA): TGTGCCAGCAGGAAGCCACAAGGGTACAATGAGCAGTTCTTC. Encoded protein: CASRKPQGYNEQFF.

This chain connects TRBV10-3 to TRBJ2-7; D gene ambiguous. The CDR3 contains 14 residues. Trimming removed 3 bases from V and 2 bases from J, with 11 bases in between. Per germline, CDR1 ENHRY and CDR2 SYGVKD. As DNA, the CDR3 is TGTGCCATCAGTGACAGGTTCTGGGCCTACGAGCAGTACGTC. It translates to CAISDRFWAYEQYV.

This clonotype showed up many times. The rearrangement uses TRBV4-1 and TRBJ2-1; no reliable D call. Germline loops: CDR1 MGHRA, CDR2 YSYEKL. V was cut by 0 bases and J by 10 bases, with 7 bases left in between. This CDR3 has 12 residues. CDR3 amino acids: CASSQDGREQFF. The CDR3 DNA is TGCGCCAGCAGCCAAGATGGCAGAGAGCAGTTCTTC.

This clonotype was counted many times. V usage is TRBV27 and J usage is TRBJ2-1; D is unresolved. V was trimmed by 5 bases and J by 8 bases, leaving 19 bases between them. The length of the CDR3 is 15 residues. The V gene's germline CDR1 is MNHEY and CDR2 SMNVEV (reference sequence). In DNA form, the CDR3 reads TGTGCCAGCAGTCTCGCTTCCCCCCCCAGCGATGAGCAGTTCTTC. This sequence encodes CASSLASPPSDEQFF.